Sequencing of this T cell receptor beta chain was carried out in a study of T cell responses to AZD1222 COVID-19 vaccine. Study results and caveats: The donor group comprised mostly white British people and more females; the analysis possibly underestimated clonal diversity. Repertoires were obtained only post-peak T cell response. Just 5 to 7 people given AZD1222 tested seropositive at baseline.

A few counts support this clone. Its target is unknown. Generated by immunoSEQ multiplex PCR, the TCRdb table keeps only in-frame clones and is missing some. The repertoire consists of roughly 120,000 clones, with about 94% occurring once and the leading ten covering about 3.1%. This sequence originates from an adult who received the AZD1222 COVID-19 vaccine. Sample: peripheral blood, taken 28 days after the second AZD1222 dose.

The CDR3 region has the DNA TGCGCCAGCAGCTTGGTTCGGAATTCACCCCTCCACTTT. It yields the protein CASSLVRNSPLHF. The chain has TRBV5-1 and TRBJ1-6, with D unclear. This CDR3 is 13 amino acids long. CDR1 is SGHRS and CDR2 is YFSETQ in the germline V gene. Trimming removed 0 bases from V and 7 bases from J, with 5 bases in between.